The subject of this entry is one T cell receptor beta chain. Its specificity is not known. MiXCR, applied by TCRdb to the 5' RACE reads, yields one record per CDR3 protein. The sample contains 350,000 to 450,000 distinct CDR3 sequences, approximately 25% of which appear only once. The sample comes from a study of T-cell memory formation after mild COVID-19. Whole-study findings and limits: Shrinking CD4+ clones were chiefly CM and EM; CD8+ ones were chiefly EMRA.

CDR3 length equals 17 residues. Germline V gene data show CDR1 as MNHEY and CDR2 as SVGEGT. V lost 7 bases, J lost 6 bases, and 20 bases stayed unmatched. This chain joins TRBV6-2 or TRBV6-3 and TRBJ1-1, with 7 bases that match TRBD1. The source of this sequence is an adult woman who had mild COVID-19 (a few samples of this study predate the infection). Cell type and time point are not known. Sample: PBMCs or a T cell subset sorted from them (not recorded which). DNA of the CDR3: TGTGCCAGCATAACAGGGGACAGAGTCGGACTTGGCGCTGAAGCTTTCTTT. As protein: CASITGDRVGLGAEAFF.